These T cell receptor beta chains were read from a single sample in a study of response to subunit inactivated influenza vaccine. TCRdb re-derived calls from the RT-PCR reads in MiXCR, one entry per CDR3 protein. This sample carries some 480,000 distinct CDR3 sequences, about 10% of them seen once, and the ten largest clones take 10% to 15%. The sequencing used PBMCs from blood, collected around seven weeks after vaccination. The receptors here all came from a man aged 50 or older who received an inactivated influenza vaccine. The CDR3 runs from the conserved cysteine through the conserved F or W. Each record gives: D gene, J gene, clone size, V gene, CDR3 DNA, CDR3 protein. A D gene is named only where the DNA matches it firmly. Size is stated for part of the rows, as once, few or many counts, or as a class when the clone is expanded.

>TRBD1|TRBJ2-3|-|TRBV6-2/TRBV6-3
TGTGCCAGCAGTAAACGTGGGACAGGGAAAGATACGCAGTATTTT
CASSKRGTGKDTQYF
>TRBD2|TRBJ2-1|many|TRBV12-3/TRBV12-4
TGTGCCAGCACCTTTGCAGCGGGATCCTACAATGAGCAGTTCTTC
CASTFAAGSYNEQFF
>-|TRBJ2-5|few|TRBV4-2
TGTGCCAGCAGCCAAGACGGGTGGTACCAAGAGACCCAGTACTTC
CASSQDGWYQETQYF
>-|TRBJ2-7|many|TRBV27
TGTGCCAGCAGTTCGATAAGAGTGGCCCCCCCCGAGCAGTACTTC
CASSSIRVAPPEQYF
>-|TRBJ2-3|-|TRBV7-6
TGTGCCAGCAGCTATTCTCCGGGGAGTACAGATACGCAGTATTTT
CASSYSPGSTDTQYF
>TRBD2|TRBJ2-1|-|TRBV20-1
TGCAGTGCCAGACCGACTAGCGGGGGGTGGAATGAGCAGTTCTTC
CSARPTSGGWNEQFF
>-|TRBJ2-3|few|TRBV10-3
TGTGCCATCAGACCAGGCGGCACAGATACGCAGTATTTT
CAIRPGGTDTQYF
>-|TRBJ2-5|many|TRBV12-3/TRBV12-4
TGTGCCAGCAGCCCCTTTGAGGGGGTGGTCGAGACCCAGTACTTC
CASSPFEGVVETQYF
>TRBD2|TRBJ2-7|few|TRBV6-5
TGTGCCAGCAGTTACAGTAGCGGGAGTGGCAGCGAGCAGTACTTC
CASSYSSGSGSEQYF
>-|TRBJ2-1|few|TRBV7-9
TGTGCCAGCAGCTTTAACTGGGAGCAGTTCTTC
CASSFNWEQFF
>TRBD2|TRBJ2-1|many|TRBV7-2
TGTGCCAGCAGCTTAGCCCCAGGACTAGCGGGCTCGATTTGGGCGAATGAGCAGTTCTTC
CASSLAPGLAGSIWANEQFF
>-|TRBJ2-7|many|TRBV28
TGTGCCAGCAGTTTCCCTCTGGCGGGGGCCCCTAACTACGAGCAGTACTTC
CASSFPLAGAPNYEQYF